These 6 T cell receptor beta chains came from one sample sequenced in a study of patients and donors after allogeneic stem cell transplantation. One entry per CDR3 protein results from TCRdb running MiXCR on the RT-PCR reads. The sample consists of about 960,000 distinct CDR3 sequences, under 20% of them appearing once. Sequencing was performed on blood, either unsorted or a sorted T cell fraction (not recorded which). These TCRs come from a human donor who was either an allogeneic HSCT recipient or a stem cell or donor lymphocyte infusion donor (not recorded which). It is not recorded whose cells these are; they may come from a transplant donor.

Only a few counts were recorded for this clonotype. This sequence joins TRBV7-9 and TRBJ2-4, with a tentative D call TRBD2 (6 bases). CDR1 and CDR2 from the germline V gene are SEHNR and FQNEAQ (reference sequence). Trimming removed 5 bases at V and 7 bases at J, with 18 bases between. The CDR3 consists of 15 residues. The CDR3 spells CASSLMDDRGNIQYF. In DNA form, the CDR3 reads TGTGCCAGCAGCCTGATGGACGACCGGGGGAACATTCAGTACTTC.

The chain joins TRBV5-1 to TRBJ1-1; a weak D match, TRBD1 (5 bases). The germline CDR1 and CDR2 sequences are SGHRS and YFSETQ. The CDR3 is 15 residues long. The V and J ends lost 4 bases and 4 bases respectively, with 17 bases between them. CDR3 in amino acids: CASSPLRGGSTEAFF. Written as DNA, the CDR3 is TGCGCCAGCAGCCCCTTAAGGGGAGGTAGCACTGAAGCTTTCTTT.

This clonotype has just a few counts. This chain joins TRBV27 and TRBJ1-1; 7 bases fit TRBD1. The V segment lost 5 bases and the J segment 5 bases; nucleotides outside the gene matches: 8. The germline gives CDR1 MNHEY, CDR2 SMNVEV (reference sequence). The CDR3 covers 14 residues. The CDR3 DNA is TGTGCCAGCAGTCTACGAAGGGGGCAAACTGAAGCTTTCTTT. Its protein product is CASSLRRGQTEAFF.

This clonotype appeared many times. This chain joins TRBV5-1 and TRBJ2-3; possibly TRBD2 for D (6 bases). The CDR3 is 14 amino acids. Germline V gives CDR1 SGHRS, CDR2 YFSETQ. The V gene lost 2 bases and the J gene lost 2 bases, with 9 bases spanning the gap. The CDR3 nucleotides read TGCGCCAGCAGCTTAGCGGGCCTCACAGATACGCAGTATTTT. This codes for CASSLAGLTDTQYF.

The chain uses TRBV5-1 and TRBJ2-7; 9 nucleotides line up with TRBD1. Germline CDR1 SGHRS, CDR2 YFSETQ. The CDR3 runs 14 residues. With 1 base clipped from V and 5 bases from J, the junction kept 4 bases outside the gene matches. CDR3 in DNA: TGCGCCAGCAGCTTGTTTGGGACAGGGAACGAGCAGTACTTC. Amino acid sequence: CASSLFGTGNEQYF.

This sequence joins TRBV20-1 and TRBJ2-1; D perhaps matches TRBD2 (5 bases). The germline CDR1 and CDR2 sequences are DFQATT and SNEGSKA (reference sequence). The germline V and J ends were trimmed by 3 bases and 2 bases, with 14 bases remaining between them. The CDR3 is 15 amino acids. The chain's CDR3 is CSARPQRKPYNEQFF. In DNA, the CDR3 is TGCAGTGCTAGGCCTCAGCGGAAACCCTACAATGAGCAGTTCTTC.